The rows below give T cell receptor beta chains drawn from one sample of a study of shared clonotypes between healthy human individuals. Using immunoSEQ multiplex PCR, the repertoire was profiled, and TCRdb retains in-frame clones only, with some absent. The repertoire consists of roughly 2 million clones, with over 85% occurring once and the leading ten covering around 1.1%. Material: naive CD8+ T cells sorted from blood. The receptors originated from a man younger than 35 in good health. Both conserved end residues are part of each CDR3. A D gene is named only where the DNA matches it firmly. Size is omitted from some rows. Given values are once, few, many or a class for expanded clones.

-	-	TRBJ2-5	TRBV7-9	TGTGCCAGCAGCTTAACGGCGGAAGGGGCCGGGGAGACCCAGTACTTC	CASSLTAEGAGETQYF
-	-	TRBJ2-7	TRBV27	TGTGCCAGCAGTTTTACTGGACCCCTAGGAGCCTACGAGCAGTACTTC	CASSFTGPLGAYEQYF
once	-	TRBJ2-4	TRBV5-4	TGTGCCAGCAGCTTCGGCGCGGACCGGGGTTTGGGCATTCAGTACTTC	CASSFGADRGLGIQYF
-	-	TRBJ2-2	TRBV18	TGTGCCAGCTCACCGGCCCACGACTTCTCCTCCCTTACGAACACCGGGGAGCTGTTTTTT	CASSPAHDFSSLTNTGELFF
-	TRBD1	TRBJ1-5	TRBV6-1	TGTGCCAGCAGTGCGACAGGGATAGGTCAGCCCCAGCATTTT	CASSATGIGQPQHF
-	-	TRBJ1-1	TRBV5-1	TGCGCCAGCAGCTTGACTGGGGGCGCCGAGGAAGCTTTCTTT	CASSLTGGAEEAFF
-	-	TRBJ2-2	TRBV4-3	TGCGCCAGCAGCCAGGCCCAGATGAGACCCGGGGAGCTGTTTTTT	CASSQAQMRPGELFF
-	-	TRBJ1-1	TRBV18	TGTGCCAGCTCACCACCGCAGAACACTGAAGCTTTCTTT	CASSPPQNTEAFF
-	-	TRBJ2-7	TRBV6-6	TGTGCCAGCACGGTAGCGGAATGGAGCTCCTACGAGCAGTACTTC	CASTVAEWSSYEQYF
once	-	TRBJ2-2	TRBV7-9	TGTGCCAGCAGCTTAGAACAGGGCGTTGACACCGGGGAGCTGTTTTTT	CASSLEQGVDTGELFF
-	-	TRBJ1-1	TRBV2	TGTGCCAGCAGTGAACAAGTGGGAGCTCCAATGAACACTGAAGCTTTCTTT	CASSEQVGAPMNTEAFF
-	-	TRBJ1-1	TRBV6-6	TGTGCCAGCAGTTATAGACGGGACACTGAAGCTTTCTTT	CASSYRRDTEAFF
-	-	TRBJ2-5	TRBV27	TGTGCCAGCAGTTTATTAGCGGTAGGAGAGACCCAGTACTTC	CASSLLAVGETQYF
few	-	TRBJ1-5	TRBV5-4	TGTGCCAGCAGCTTGGCCAGGAGGGACAGCAATCAGCCCCAGCATTTT	CASSLARRDSNQPQHF
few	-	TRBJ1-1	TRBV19	TGTGCCAGTAGTATCGGGACGAACACTGAAGCTTTCTTT	CASSIGTNTEAFF
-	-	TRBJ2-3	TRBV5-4	TGTGCCAGCAGCTTCCTCGAGGTGCAGTATTTT	CASSFLEVQYF
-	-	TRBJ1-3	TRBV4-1	TGCGCCAGCAGCCAAGATGGGGGACTGATGGGAAACACCATATATTTT	CASSQDGGLMGNTIYF
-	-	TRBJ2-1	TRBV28	TGTGCCAGCAGTTTCCTGAGTAGCGCAAATGAGCAGTTCTTC	CASSFLSSANEQFF
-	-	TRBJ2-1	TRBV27	TGTGCCAGCAGTTTAAATGCGGAGCCCTACAATGAGCAGTTCTTC	CASSLNAEPYNEQFF
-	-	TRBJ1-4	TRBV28	TGTGCCAGCAGTCCAGGGAGAGCAACTAATGAAAAACTGTTTTTT	CASSPGRATNEKLFF
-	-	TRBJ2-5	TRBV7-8	TGTGCCAGCAGCTTAGACGACTTAGAGGTGGCAGAGACCCAGTACTTC	CASSLDDLEVAETQYF
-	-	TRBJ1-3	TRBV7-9	TGTGCCAGCAGCACTTCCCCCACAGGCCGCTCTGGAAACACCATATATTTT	CASSTSPTGRSGNTIYF
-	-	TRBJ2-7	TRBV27	TGTGCCAGCAGTTTAGTTGGACCAGGATTCTACGAGCAGTACTTC	CASSLVGPGFYEQYF
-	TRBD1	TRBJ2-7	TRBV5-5	TGTGCCAGTATGGTCGTGACAGGGGGCTACGAGCAGTACTTC	CASMVVTGGYEQYF
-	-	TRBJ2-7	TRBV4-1	TGCGCCAGCAGCCAAGGGCCGGGCCACGAGCAGTACTTC	CASSQGPGHEQYF
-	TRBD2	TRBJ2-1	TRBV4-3	TGCGCCAGCAGCCAAGATAGTCGCGGGAGTGAGAATGAGCAGTTCTTC	CASSQDSRGSENEQFF
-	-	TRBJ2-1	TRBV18	TGTGCCAGCTCACGCCCGACTGCCTCATGGTATGAGCAGTTCTTC	CASSRPTASWYEQFF
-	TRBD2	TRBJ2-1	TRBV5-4	TGTGCCAGCAGCTGGACTAGCGGGGAGCAGTTCTTC	CASSWTSGEQFF
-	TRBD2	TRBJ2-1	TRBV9	TGTGCCAGCAGCTCCCATCTAGCGGGACTTTACAATGAGCAGTTCTTC	CASSSHLAGLYNEQFF
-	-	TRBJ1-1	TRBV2	TGTGCCAGCAGCGAATCGCCTCCCTTTACTCAGGGATTGAATACTGAAGCTTTCTTT	CASSESPPFTQGLNTEAFF
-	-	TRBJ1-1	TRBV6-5	TGTGCCAGCAGTTTGTACGGATTTAGCACTGAAGCTTTCTTT	CASSLYGFSTEAFF
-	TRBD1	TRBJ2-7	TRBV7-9	TGTGCCAGCAGCTTGCTACCGGGACAGGGACACGACGAGCAGTACTTC	CASSLLPGQGHDEQYF
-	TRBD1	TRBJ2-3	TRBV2	TGTGCCAGCACATTCCAGGGGGCCTCTTCCGATACGCAGTATTTT	CASTFQGASSDTQYF
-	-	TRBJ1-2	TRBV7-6	TGTGCCAGCACCTTCGCTCCAGGGAAACCACATGGCTACACCTTC	CASTFAPGKPHGYTF
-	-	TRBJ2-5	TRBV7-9	TGTGCCAGCAGCCCCTTAGCCGTGGGTAAACGGACCCAGTACTTC	CASSPLAVGKRTQYF
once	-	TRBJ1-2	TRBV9	TGTGCCAGCAGCGAGTCAGGATCAGCTAACTATGGCTACACCTTC	CASSESGSANYGYTF
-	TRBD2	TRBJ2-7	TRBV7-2	TGTGCCAGCAGCCCCTGGGGGGGATCGGCCTACGAGCAGTACTTC	CASSPWGGSAYEQYF
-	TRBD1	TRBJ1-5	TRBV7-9	TGTGCCAGCAGCTCTGGACCAACAGGGGTCAATCAGCCCCAGCATTTT	CASSSGPTGVNQPQHF
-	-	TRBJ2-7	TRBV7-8	TGTGCCAGCAGCTTAGACCTAGTTCCTTACCAGCAGTACTTC	CASSLDLVPYQQYF
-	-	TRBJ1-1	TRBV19	TGTGCCAGTAGTTCCGAGACTGAAGCTTTCTTT	CASSSETEAFF
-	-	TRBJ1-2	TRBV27	TGTGCCAGCAGTCCGGACAGTTACTATGGCTACACCTTC	CASSPDSYYGYTF
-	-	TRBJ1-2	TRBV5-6	TGTGCCAGCAGCTTGGGCCAGGGTAGGGATGGCTACACCTTC	CASSLGQGRDGYTF
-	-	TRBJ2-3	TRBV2	TGTGCCGGCATACACGGGGGCACAGATACGCAGTATTTT	CAGIHGGTDTQYF
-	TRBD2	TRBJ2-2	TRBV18	TGTGCCAGCTCAACCAGCGGGGGGACCACCGGGGAGCTGTTTTTT	CASSTSGGTTGELFF